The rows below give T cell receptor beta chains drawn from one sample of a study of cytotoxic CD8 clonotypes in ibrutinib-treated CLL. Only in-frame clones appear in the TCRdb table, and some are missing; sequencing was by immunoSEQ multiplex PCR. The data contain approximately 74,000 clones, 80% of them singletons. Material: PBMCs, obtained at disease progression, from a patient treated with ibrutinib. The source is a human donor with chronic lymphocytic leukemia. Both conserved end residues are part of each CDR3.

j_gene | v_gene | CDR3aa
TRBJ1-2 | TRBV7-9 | CASSLGEGTSAYYGYTF
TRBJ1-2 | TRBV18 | CASSKEGGPYGYTF
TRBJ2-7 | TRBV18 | CASSPGETSSYEQYF
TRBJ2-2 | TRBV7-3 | CASSSSTGGTGELFF
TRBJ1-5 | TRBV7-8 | CASSRTEGLTHNQPQHF
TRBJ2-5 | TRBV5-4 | CASSQLGGGQETQYF
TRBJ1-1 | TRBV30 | CAWKFGTGRGAFF
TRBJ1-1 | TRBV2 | CASKRRVILTEAFF
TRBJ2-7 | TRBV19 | CASSTGGNSYEQYF
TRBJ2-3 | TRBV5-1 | CASSFWLSGSTDTQYF
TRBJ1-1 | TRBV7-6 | CASSPQGNTEAFF
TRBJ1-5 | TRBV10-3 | CAIRGQENNQPQHF
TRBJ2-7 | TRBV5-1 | CASSWTGASYEQYF
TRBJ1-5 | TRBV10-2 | CASLDRVDQPQHF
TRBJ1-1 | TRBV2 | CASSQGPWNTEAFF
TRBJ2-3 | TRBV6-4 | CASSATGDSYTQYF
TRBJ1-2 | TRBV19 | CASSKGSFAYGYTF
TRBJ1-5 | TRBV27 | CASSSPGREGQNQPQHF
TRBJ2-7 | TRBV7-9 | CASSFGTGRRDEQYF
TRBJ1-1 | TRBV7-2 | CASSLTGNTEAFF
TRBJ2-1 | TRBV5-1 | CASSTNGLAGEQFF